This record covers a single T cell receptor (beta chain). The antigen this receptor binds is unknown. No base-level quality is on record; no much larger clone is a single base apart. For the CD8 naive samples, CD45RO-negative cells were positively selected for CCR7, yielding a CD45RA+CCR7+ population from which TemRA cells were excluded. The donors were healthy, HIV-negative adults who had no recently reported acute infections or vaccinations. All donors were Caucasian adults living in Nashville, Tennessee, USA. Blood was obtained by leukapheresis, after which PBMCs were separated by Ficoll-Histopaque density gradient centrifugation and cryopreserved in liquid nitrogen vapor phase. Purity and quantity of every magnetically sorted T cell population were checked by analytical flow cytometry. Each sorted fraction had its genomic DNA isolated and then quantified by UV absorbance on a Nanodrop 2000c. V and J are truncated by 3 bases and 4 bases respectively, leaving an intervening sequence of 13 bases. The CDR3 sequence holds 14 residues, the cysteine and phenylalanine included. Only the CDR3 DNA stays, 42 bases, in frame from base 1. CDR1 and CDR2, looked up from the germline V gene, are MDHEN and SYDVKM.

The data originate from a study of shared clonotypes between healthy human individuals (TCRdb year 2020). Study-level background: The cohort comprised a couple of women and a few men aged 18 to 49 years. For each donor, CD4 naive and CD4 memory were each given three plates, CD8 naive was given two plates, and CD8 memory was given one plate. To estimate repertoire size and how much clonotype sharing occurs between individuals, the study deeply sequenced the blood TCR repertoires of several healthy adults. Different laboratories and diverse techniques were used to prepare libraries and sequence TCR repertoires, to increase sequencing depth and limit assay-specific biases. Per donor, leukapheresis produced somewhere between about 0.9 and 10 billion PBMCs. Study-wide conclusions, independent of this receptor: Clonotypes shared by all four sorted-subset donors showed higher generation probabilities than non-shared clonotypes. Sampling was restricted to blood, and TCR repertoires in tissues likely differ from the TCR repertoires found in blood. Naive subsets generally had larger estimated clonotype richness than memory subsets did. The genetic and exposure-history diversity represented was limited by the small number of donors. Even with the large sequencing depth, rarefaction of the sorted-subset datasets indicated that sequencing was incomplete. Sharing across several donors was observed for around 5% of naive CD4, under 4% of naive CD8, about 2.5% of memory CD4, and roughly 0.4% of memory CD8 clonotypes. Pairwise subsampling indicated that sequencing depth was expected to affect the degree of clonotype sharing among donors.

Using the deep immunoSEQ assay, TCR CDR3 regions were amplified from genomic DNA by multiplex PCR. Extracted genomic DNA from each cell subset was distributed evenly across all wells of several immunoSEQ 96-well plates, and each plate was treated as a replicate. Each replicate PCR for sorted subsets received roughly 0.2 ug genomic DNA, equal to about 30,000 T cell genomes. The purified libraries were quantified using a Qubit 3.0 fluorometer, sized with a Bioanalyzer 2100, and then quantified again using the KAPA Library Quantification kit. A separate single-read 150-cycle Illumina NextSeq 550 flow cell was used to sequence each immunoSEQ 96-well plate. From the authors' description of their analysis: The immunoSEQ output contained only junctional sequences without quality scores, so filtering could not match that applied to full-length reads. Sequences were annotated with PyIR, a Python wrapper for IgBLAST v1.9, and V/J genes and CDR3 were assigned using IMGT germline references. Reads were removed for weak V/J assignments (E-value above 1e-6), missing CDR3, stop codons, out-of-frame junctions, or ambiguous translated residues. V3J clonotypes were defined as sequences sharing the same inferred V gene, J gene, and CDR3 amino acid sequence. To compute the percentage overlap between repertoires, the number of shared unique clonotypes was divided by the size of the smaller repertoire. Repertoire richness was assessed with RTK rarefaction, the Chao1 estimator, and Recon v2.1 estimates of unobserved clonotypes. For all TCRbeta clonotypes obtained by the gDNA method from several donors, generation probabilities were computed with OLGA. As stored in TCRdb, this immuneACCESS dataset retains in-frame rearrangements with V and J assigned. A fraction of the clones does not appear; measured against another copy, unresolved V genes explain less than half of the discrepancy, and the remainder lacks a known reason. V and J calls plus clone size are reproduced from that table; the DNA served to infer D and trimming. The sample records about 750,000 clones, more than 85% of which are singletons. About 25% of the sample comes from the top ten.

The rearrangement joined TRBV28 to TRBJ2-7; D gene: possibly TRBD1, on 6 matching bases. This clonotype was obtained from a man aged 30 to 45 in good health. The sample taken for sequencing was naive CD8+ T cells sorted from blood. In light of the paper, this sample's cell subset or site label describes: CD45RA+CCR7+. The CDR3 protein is CASSFRGRVYEQYF. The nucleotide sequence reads TGTGCCAGCAGTTTCAGGGGTCGGGTGTACGAGCAGTACTTC.